The rows below give T cell receptor beta chains drawn from one sample of a study of CD8 T cells in ankylosing spondylitis. MiXCR was run by TCRdb on the 5' RACE reads, yielding one entry per CDR3 protein. The sample has about 700,000 distinct CDR3 sequences; over 15% are singletons. Sequences were obtained from blood, either unsorted or a sorted T cell fraction (not recorded which). The receptors here all came from a male donor with ankylosing spondylitis. The CDR3 runs from the conserved cysteine through the conserved F or W. Rows may omit the clone size; those that give it use once, few, many or a size class.

J: TRBJ1-2
size: -
V: TRBV18
CDR3: CASSRGTGFGYTF

J: TRBJ2-7
size: many
V: TRBV12-3/TRBV12-4
CDR3: CASSLRGLAGYEQYF

J: TRBJ1-1
size: few
V: TRBV9
CDR3: CASSVNQGTEAFF

J: TRBJ1-1
size: many
V: TRBV12-3/TRBV12-4
CDR3: CASSSANTEAFF

J: TRBJ1-5
size: -
V: TRBV2
CDR3: CASSEGGLNQPQHF

J: TRBJ1-2
size: few
V: TRBV27
CDR3: CASSPRGLNYGYTF

J: TRBJ2-1
size: -
V: TRBV12-3/TRBV12-4
CDR3: CASSLGHSNNEQFF

J: TRBJ1-4
size: -
V: TRBV29-1
CDR3: CSVLGLNEKLFF

J: TRBJ1-1
size: once
V: TRBV20-1
CDR3: CSASGGRMNTEAFF

J: TRBJ2-1
size: -
V: TRBV16
CDR3: CASSPGTSGLNEQFF

J: TRBJ2-6
size: -
V: TRBV4-2
CDR3: CASSQEWKGWGGANVLTF

J: TRBJ2-7
size: few
V: TRBV27
CDR3: CASSLLRSGSYEQYF

J: TRBJ2-1
size: -
V: TRBV7-2
CDR3: CASSELAAYNEQFF

J: TRBJ1-3
size: -
V: TRBV11-2
CDR3: CASSLTSGEKGNTIYF

J: TRBJ1-1
size: many
V: TRBV15
CDR3: CATSWGLNTEAFF

J: TRBJ2-3
size: few
V: TRBV20-1
CDR3: CSAVGGVTDTQYF

J: TRBJ2-3
size: -
V: TRBV3-1
CDR3: CASSRGLEGDGTDTQYF

J: TRBJ2-7
size: few
V: TRBV20-1
CDR3: CSATGATNYEQYF

J: TRBJ1-3
size: many
V: TRBV4-2
CDR3: CASSREGDSGNTIYF

J: TRBJ1-1
size: few
V: TRBV20-1
CDR3: CSARGAPDGMNTEAFF

J: TRBJ1-1
size: -
V: TRBV2
CDR3: CASISDRVSEAFF

J: TRBJ1-2
size: -
V: TRBV12-3/TRBV12-4
CDR3: CASSLVTAANYGYTF

J: TRBJ2-1
size: -
V: TRBV20-1
CDR3: CSARDLPGTTNEQFF

J: TRBJ2-2
size: -
V: TRBV7-9
CDR3: CASSPAGILNTGELFF

J: TRBJ2-7
size: few
V: TRBV12-3/TRBV12-4
CDR3: CASRLAGGIEQYF

J: TRBJ2-5
size: -
V: TRBV4-1
CDR3: CASSQRQGWGETQYF

J: TRBJ2-2
size: few
V: TRBV4-1
CDR3: CASSQGGNNPRGTGELFF